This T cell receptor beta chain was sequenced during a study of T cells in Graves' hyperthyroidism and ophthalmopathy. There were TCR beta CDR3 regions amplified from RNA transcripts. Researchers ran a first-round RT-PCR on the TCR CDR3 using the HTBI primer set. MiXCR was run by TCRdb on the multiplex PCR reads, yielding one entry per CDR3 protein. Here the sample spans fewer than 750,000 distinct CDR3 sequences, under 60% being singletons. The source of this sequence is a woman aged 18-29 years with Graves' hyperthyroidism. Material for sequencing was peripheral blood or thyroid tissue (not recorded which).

In nucleotides, the CDR3 is TGCAGTGCTAGCGCTCCGGGACAGGGGATGGTCACTGAAGCTTTCTTT. Amino acid sequence: CSASAPGQGMVTEAFF. The chain combines TRBV20-1 with TRBJ1-1; 10 nucleotides line up with TRBD1. This CDR3 has 16 residues. V lost 3 bases and J lost 4; bases outside the gene matches: 11. In germline, CDR1 is DFQATT, CDR2 SNEGSKA (reference sequence).